What follows describes a single T cell receptor (beta chain). Unmatched junction bases numbered 7, after V lost 5 bases and J lost 5 bases. The CDR3 extends over 14 amino acids. Per germline, CDR1 LNHDA and CDR2 SQIVND (reference sequence). Produced via immunoSEQ multiplex PCR; TCRdb's table is partial and in-frame only. This sample has tens of thousands of clones, with about 90% found just once. This sample stems from a study of T cell responses to AZD1222 COVID-19 vaccine. Sequenced here: peripheral blood, sampled on day 0 of AZD1222 vaccination. This receptor was obtained from an adult in good health. V is TRBV19 and J is TRBJ2-7, with 9 bases lining up with TRBD2. The CDR3 region has the DNA TGTGCCAGTAGTGGGGCTAGCGGGATGGACGAGCAGTACTTC. Translated: CASSGASGMDEQYF.